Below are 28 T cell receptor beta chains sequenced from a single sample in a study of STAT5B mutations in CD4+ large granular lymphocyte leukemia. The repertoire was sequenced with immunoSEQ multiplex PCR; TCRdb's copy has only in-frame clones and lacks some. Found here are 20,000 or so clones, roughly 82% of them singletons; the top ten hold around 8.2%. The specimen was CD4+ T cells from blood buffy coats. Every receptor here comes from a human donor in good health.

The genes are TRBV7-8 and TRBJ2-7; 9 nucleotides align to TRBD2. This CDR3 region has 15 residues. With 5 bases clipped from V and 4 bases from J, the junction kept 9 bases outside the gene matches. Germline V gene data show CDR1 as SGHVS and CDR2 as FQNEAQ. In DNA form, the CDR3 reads TGTGCCAGCAGCCTAATCGGGGCGGGAGGGTACGAGCAGTACTTC. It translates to CASSLIGAGGYEQYF.

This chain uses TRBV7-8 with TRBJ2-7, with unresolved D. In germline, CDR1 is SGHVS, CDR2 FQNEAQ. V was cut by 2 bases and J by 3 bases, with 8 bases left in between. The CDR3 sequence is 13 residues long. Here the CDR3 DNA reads TGTGCCAGCAGCTTACCTCCCGGCTACGAGCAGTACTTC. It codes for CASSLPPGYEQYF.

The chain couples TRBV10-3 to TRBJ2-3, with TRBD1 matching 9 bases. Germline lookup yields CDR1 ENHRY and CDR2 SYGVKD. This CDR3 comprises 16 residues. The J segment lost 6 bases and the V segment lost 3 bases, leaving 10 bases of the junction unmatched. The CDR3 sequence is CAISDPGTGLTDTQYF. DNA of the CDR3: TGTGCCATCAGTGACCCCGGGACAGGGTTAACGGATACGCAGTATTTT.

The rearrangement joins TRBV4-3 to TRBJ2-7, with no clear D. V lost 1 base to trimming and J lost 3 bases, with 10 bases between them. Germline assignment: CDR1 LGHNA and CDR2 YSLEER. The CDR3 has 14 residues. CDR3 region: CASSQVVSYYEQYF. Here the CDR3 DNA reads TGCGCCAGCAGCCAAGTGGTCAGCTACTACGAGCAGTACTTC.

CDR3: CASSGRGQGSSSGNTIYF. CDR3 DNA sequence: TGTGCCAGTAGTGGAAGAGGACAGGGATCGAGCTCTGGAAACACCATATATTTT. This sequence joins TRBV19 and TRBJ1-3; 8 bases map to TRBD1. The J segment lost 0 bases and the V segment lost 5 bases, leaving 12 bases of the junction unmatched. Germline V gene data show CDR1 as LNHDA and CDR2 as SQIVND (reference sequence). This CDR3 spans 18 amino acids.

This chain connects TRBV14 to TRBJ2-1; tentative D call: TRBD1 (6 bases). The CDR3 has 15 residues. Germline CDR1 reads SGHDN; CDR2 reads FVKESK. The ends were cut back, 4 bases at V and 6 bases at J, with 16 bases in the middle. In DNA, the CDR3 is TGTGCCAGCAGCCCCTCGGGACAAATTACCAATGAGCAGTTCTTC. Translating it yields CASSPSGQITNEQFF.

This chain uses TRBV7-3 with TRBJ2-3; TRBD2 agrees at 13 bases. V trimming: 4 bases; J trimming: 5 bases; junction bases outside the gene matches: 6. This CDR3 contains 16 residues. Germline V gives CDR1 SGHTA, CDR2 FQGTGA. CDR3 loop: CASSYGLAGAGDTQYF. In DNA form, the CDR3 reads TGTGCCAGCAGCTATGGACTAGCGGGGGCGGGAGATACGCAGTATTTT.

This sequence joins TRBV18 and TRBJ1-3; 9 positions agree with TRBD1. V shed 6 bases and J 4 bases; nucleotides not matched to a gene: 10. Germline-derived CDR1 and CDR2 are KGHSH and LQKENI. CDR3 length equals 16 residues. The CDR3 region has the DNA TGTGCCAGCTCCCCGGACAGGGGTTTGTCGGGAAACACCATATATTTT. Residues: CASSPDRGLSGNTIYF. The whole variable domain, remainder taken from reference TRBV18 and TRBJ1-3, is NAGVMQNPRHLVRRRGQEARLRCSPMKGHSHVYWYRQLPEEGLKFMVYLQKENIIDESGMPKERFSAEFPKEGPSILRIQQVVRGDSAAYFCASSPDRGLSGNTIYFGEGSWLTVV.

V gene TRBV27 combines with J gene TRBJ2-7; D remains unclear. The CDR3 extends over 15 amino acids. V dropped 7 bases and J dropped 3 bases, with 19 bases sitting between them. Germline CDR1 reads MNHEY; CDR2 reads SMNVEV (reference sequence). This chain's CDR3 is CASKRSGLYYYEQYF. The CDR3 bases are TGTGCCAGCAAAAGATCGGGCCTCTACTACTACGAGCAGTACTTC.

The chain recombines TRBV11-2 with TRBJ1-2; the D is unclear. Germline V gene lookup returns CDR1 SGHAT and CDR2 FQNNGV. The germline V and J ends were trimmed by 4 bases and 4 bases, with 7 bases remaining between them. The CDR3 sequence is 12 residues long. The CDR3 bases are TGTGCCAGCAGCTCGGAAGGCTATGGCTACACCTTC. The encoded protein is CASSSEGYGYTF.

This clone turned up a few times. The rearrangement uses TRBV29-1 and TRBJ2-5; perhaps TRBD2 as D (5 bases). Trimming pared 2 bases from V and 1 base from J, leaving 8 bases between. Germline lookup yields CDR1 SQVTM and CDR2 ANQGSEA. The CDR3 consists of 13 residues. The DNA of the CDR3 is TGCAGCGTTGAATTTGGGAGCCAAGAGACCCAGTACTTC. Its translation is CSVEFGSQETQYF.

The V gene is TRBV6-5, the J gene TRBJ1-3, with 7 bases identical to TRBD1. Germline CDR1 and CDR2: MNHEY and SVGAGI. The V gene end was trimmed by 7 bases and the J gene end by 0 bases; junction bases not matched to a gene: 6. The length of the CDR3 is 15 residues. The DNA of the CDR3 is TGTGCCAGCACTCGGGACAGATACTCTGGAAACACCATATATTTT. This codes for CASTRDRYSGNTIYF.

The CDR3 nucleotides are TGTGCCAGCACCCTAGAAAACGAAGGGACCCAGTACTTC. Translating gives CASTLENEGTQYF. The J gene is TRBJ2-5, the V gene TRBV6-1; no reliable D call. This CDR3 has 13 amino acids. The germline gives CDR1 MNHNS, CDR2 SASEGT. Deletions cut 7 bases from V and 7 bases from J, with 16 bases between.

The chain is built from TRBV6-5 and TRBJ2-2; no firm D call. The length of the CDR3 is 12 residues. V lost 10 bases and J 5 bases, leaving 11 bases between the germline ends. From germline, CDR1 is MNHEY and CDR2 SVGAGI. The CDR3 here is CATTTRTGELFF. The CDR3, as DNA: TGTGCCACCACTACCCGGACCGGGGAGCTGTTTTTT.

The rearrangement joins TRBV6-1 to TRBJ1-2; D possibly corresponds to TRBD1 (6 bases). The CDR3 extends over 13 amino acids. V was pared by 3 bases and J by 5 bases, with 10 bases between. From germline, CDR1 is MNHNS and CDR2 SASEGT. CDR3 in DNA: TGTGCCAGCAGTGATTGGACAGCTTATGGCTACACCTTC. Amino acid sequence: CASSDWTAYGYTF.

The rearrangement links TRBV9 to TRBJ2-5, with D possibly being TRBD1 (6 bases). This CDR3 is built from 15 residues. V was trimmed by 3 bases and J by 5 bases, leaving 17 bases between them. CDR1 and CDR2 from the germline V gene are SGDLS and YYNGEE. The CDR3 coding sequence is TGTGCCAGCAGCGCCCAAACAGGGTTATCGGAGACCCAGTACTTC. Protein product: CASSAQTGLSETQYF.

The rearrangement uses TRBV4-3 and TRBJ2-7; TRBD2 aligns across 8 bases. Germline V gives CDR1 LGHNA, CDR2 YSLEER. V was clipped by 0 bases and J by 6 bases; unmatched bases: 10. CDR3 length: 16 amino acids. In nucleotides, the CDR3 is TGCGCCAGCAGCCAAGAGGCGCCCGGGAGGGCCGGCGAGCAGTACTTC. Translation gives CASSQEAPGRAGEQYF.

The DNA of the CDR3 is TGTGCCAGCACCCAGGGAGCAGGGGGGTATGGCTACACCTTC. It is translated as CASTQGAGGYGYTF. V is TRBV27 and J is TRBJ1-2; the match to TRBD1 covers 7 bases. The CDR3 runs to 14 residues. The V gene's germline CDR1 is MNHEY and CDR2 SMNVEV (reference sequence). With V trimmed by 7 bases and J by 5 bases, 10 bases remained unmatched.

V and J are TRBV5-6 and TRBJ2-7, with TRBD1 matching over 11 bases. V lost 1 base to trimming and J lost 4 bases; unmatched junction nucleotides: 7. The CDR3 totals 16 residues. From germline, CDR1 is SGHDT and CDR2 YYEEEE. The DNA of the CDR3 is TGTGCCAGCAGCTTGCCCGGACAGGGGGCGACTTACGAGCAGTACTTC. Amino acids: CASSLPGQGATYEQYF.

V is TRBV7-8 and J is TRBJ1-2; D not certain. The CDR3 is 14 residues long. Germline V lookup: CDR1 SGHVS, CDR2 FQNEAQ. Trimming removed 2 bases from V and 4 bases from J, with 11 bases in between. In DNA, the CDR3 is TGTGCCAGCAGCTTATCTACAGATACCTATGGCTACACCTTC. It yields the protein CASSLSTDTYGYTF.

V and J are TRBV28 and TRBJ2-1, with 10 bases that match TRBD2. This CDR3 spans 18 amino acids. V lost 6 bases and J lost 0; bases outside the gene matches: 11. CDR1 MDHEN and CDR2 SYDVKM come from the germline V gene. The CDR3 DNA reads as TGTGCCAGCAGCACTTTAGCGGGAGGTATGAGCTCCTACAATGAGCAGTTCTTC. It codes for CASSTLAGGMSSYNEQFF.

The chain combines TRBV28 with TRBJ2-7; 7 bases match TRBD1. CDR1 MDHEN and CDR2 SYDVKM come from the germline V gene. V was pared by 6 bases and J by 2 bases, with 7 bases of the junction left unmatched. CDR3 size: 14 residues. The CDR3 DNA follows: TGTGCCAGCAGCTTGGGACAGAAAACCTACGAGCAGTACTTC. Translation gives CASSLGQKTYEQYF.

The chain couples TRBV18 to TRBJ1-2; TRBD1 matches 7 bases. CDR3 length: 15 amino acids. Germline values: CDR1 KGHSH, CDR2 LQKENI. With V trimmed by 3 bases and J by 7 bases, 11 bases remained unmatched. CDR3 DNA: TGTGCCAGCTCACCTCTCCGGGACAGCGACTCTGGCTACACCTTC. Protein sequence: CASSPLRDSDSGYTF. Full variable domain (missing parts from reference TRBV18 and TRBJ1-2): NAGVMQNPRHLVRRRGQEARLRCSPMKGHSHVYWYRQLPEEGLKFMVYLQKENIIDESGMPKERFSAEFPKEGPSILRIQQVVRGDSAAYFCASSPLRDSDSGYTFGSGTRLTVV.

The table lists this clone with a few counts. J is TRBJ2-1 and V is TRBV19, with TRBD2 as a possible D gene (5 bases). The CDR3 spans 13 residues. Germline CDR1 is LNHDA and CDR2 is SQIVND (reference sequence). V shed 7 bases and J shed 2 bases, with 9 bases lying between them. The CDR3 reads CASKLRAYNEQFF. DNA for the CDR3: TGTGCCAGTAAATTGCGGGCCTACAATGAGCAGTTCTTC. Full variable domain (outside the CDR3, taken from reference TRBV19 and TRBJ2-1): DGGITQSPKYLFRKEGQNVTLSCEQNLNHDAMYWYRQDPGQGLRLIYYSQIVNDFQKGDIAEGYSVSREKKESFPLTVTSAQKNPTAFYLCASKLRAYNEQFFGPGTRLTVL.

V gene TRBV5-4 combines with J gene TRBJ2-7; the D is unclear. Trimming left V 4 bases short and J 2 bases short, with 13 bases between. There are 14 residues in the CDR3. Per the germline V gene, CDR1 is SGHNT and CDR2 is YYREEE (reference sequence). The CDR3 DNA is TGTGCCAGCAGCCGGGCCCAGGATACCTACGAGCAGTACTTC. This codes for CASSRAQDTYEQYF.

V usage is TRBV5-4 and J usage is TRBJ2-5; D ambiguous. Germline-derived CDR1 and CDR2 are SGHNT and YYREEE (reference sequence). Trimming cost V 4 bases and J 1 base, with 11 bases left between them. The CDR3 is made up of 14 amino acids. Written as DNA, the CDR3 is TGTGCCAGCAGCCTTGGCCCGCGCCAAGAGACCCAGTACTTC. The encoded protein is CASSLGPRQETQYF.

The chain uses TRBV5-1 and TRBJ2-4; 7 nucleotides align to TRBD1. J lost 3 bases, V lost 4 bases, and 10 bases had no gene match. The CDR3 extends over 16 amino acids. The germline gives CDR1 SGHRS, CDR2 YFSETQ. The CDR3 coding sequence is TGCGCCAGCAGCCCGACAGGGTTTGGAGGCAAAAACATTCAGTACTTC. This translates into CASSPTGFGGKNIQYF.

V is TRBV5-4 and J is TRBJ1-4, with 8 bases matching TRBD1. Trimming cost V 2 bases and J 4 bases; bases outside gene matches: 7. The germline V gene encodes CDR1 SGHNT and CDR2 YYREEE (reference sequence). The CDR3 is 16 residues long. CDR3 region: CASSFTGGGFNEKLFF. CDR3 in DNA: TGTGCCAGCAGCTTCACAGGGGGGGGCTTTAATGAAAAACTGTTTTTT.